What follows is one T cell receptor (beta chain) and its context. Antigen specificity is unknown. The data were obtained in a study of T cell responses to AZD1222 COVID-19 vaccine. The CDR3 covers 18 residues. Germline CDR1 SEHNR, CDR2 FQNEAQ (reference sequence). The V segment lost 5 bases and the J segment 4 bases; nucleotides outside the gene matches: 14. General study points: Breadth and depth of Spike-specific TCRs rose after two AZD1222 doses.

Clones were sequenced by immunoSEQ multiplex PCR, and TCRdb holds only the in-frame ones, with some missing. The table has over 110,000 clones, just under 95% seen once. The sequence was collected from an adult who had recovered from COVID-19. The source material was peripheral blood, sampled after recovery from COVID-19. The chain couples TRBV7-9 to TRBJ2-1, with 10 nucleotides matching TRBD2. CDR3 DNA: TGTGCCAGCAGCCCCAAGGGGTCAGCGGGAGGGCGGTACAATGAGCAGTTCTTC. As protein: CASSPKGSAGGRYNEQFF.